This TCR beta chain was obtained from a study of shared clonotypes between healthy human individuals. Points from the study as a whole: It was observed that approximately 5% of naive CD4 clonotypes were shared across a handful of donors.

Profiled with immunoSEQ multiplex PCR; TCRdb holds only in-frame clones, not every one. The repertoire consists of about 2 million clones, with around 96% occurring once and the leading ten covering around 1.2%. In regard to this clone: Its antigen is unidentified.

Naive CD8 cells comprised CD45RO-negative, CCR7-positively selected cells, excluding terminally differentiated effector memory CD45RA+ cells. The CDR3 totals 15 residues. Looked up from germline, CDR1 is MNHEY and CDR2 is SVGAGI. V dropped 1 base and J dropped 7; count of bases not matched to a gene: 5. The clonotype comes from a man aged 18 to 30 in good health. The sequenced sample was naive CD8+ T cells sorted from blood. V is TRBV6-5 and J is TRBJ2-1, with 9 positions matching TRBD2. DNA for the CDR3: TGTGCCAGCAGTTACTTGGCGGGAGGGCGAAATGAGCAGTTCTTC. It specifies CASSYLAGGRNEQFF.